The next 25 T cell receptor beta chains were all read from a single sample in a study of cytomegalovirus exposure and HLA in healthy donors (dated by TCRdb to the late 2010s). The library was obtained by the immunoSEQ multiplex PCR assay. For the multiplex PCR, a mixture combining 60 forward primers for TCR Vbeta segments and 13 reverse primers for TCR Jbeta segments was used. Held by TCRdb, this immuneACCESS table contains in-frame sequences only and omits some clones. Under half of the omission traces to an unresolved V gene where checked; the cause of the rest is unknown. Present in this sample are around 110,000 clones, around 80% of which were seen just once. 4% to 5.5% of the sample lies in the top ten. The sequencing sample was made of PBMCs. Every receptor here comes from a man younger than 45 in good health and CMV-seropositive.

J is TRBJ1-1 and V is TRBV6-1, with D possibly matching TRBD1 (5 bases). With 2 bases removed from V and 3 bases from J, the gap between germline ends came to 10 bases. This CDR3 comprises 14 residues. Germline V gene sequence: CDR1 MNHNS, CDR2 SASEGT. The CDR3 region is CASSELRQHTEAFF. In nucleotides, the CDR3 is TGTGCCAGCAGTGAACTGCGACAGCACACTGAAGCTTTCTTT.

This chain connects TRBV6-5 to TRBJ1-2, with D tentatively TRBD1 (5 bases). Between the trimmed V and J ends, which lost 6 bases and 4 bases, there was a span of 15 bases. Germline CDR1 MNHEY, CDR2 SVGAGI. The CDR3 length is 14 residues. The CDR3 coding sequence is TGTGCCAGCAGGATTGGGGGGGTAGGCTATGGCTACACCTTC. It yields the protein CASRIGGVGYGYTF.

The chain recombines TRBV9 with TRBJ2-5; perhaps TRBD2 as D (6 bases). Germline CDR1 and CDR2: SGDLS and YYNGEE. The V gene lost 3 bases and the J gene lost 0 bases, with 9 bases spanning the gap. There are 14 residues in the CDR3. The chain's CDR3 is CASSAGTYQETQYF. In DNA form, the CDR3 reads TGTGCCAGCAGCGCCGGGACTTACCAAGAGACCCAGTACTTC.

This rearrangement joins TRBV5-6 to TRBJ1-5; 7 bases fit TRBD1. This CDR3 has 14 residues. The germline V gene has CDR1 SGHDT and CDR2 YYEEEE. V lost 0 bases to trimming and J lost 5 bases; unmatched junction nucleotides: 2. The CDR3 nucleotides read TGTGCCAGCAGCTTGGGGGACAGCGATCAGCCCCAGCATTTT. Its translation: CASSLGDSDQPQHF.

The chain couples TRBV6-5 to TRBJ2-1; 11 bases match TRBD2. V gave up 5 bases and J gave up 4 bases; unmatched junction bases: 1. The CDR3 is made up of 14 amino acids. The V gene's germline CDR1 is MNHEY and CDR2 SVGAGI. The CDR3 bases are TGTGCCAGCAGTCTAGCGGGGGGATACAATGAGCAGTTCTTC. This translates into CASSLAGGYNEQFF.

This chain links TRBV5-1 with TRBJ2-1; D might be TRBD2 (6 bases). CDR1 and CDR2 from the germline V gene are SGHRS and YFSETQ. The CDR3 spans 17 residues. V dropped 4 bases and J dropped 7 bases, with 24 bases sitting between them. CDR3 region: CASSPLPASVFGNEQFF. The DNA for the CDR3 is TGCGCCAGCAGCCCACTCCCGGCTAGCGTGTTTGGGAATGAGCAGTTCTTC.

The genes are TRBV10-3 and TRBJ1-3, with a tentative D call TRBD1 (5 bases). The CDR3 loop spans 14 amino acids. Per the germline V gene, CDR1 is ENHRY and CDR2 is SYGVKD. V lost 10 bases, J lost 2 bases, and 15 bases lay in between. The CDR3 DNA is TGTGCCAGCCGCGTCCAGGGCACTGGAAACACCATATATTTT. It yields the protein CASRVQGTGNTIYF.

The chain has TRBV5-1 and TRBJ1-2; the D gene is possibly TRBD1 (5 bases). In germline, CDR1 is SGHRS, CDR2 YFSETQ. The CDR3 length is 15 residues. V lost 4 bases and J 0 bases, leaving 13 bases between the germline ends. CDR3: CASSEVGAANYGYTF. The CDR3 DNA sequence: TGCGCCAGCAGCGAAGTAGGGGCCGCTAACTATGGCTACACCTTC.

This clone turned up a few times. The chain employs TRBV25-1 and TRBJ1-1; D perhaps matches TRBD1 (5 bases). This CDR3 is 14 amino acids long. Looked up from germline, CDR1 is MGHDK and CDR2 is SYGVNS. Between the trimmed V and J ends, which lost 3 bases and 4 bases, there was a span of 12 bases. The DNA for the CDR3 is TGTGCCAGCAGTGAGGCAGGGAGGTCCACTGAAGCTTTCTTT. Amino acid sequence: CASSEAGRSTEAFF.

This clone turned up a few times. The chain carries TRBV13 and TRBJ2-3, with D tentatively TRBD2 (6 bases). Trimming stripped 1 base from V and 2 bases from J, with 16 bases between. In germline, CDR1 is PRHDT, CDR2 FYEKMQ (reference sequence). The CDR3 sequence is 17 residues long. Here the CDR3 reads CASSLVPGLAITDTQYF. The CDR3 DNA sequence: TGTGCCAGCAGCTTAGTTCCGGGGCTAGCGATCACAGATACGCAGTATTTT.

This chain links TRBV5-1 with TRBJ2-7, with no clear D. The CDR3 consists of 14 residues. CDR1 and CDR2 (germline): SGHRS, YFSETQ. V lost 0 bases, J lost 3 bases, and 10 bases lay in between. CDR3 nucleotides: TGCGCCAGCAGCTTGGCCCTGTCTAGCTACGAGCAGTACTTC. This gives the protein CASSLALSSYEQYF.

The rearrangement links TRBV29-1 to TRBJ1-2; TRBD1 matches 10 bases. J lost 4 bases, V lost 0 bases, and 5 bases had no gene match. Germline lookup yields CDR1 SQVTM and CDR2 ANQGSEA. The CDR3 runs 15 residues. Written as DNA, the CDR3 is TGCAGCGTTGAAGATCCAGGGGACAGGGGCTATGGCTACACCTTC. Protein: CSVEDPGDRGYGYTF.

This clone showed up just once. This sequence joins TRBV7-2 and TRBJ1-2; D not resolved. This CDR3 spans 14 amino acids. Germline-derived CDR1 and CDR2 are SGHTA and FQGNSA. The V end lost 1 base, the J end lost 2 bases, and 8 bases lay between the germline ends. The CDR3 sequence is CASSLVSVNYGYTF. The CDR3, as DNA: TGTGCCAGCAGCTTAGTTTCGGTGAACTATGGCTACACCTTC.

The J gene is TRBJ1-6, the V gene TRBV9, with 8 bases lining up with TRBD1. This CDR3 is built from 16 residues. The trim removed 3 bases at V and 1 base at J, leaving 3 bases unmatched. Germline V gene lookup returns CDR1 SGDLS and CDR2 YYNGEE. The CDR3 loop is CASSAGGGSYNSPLHF. The CDR3 DNA reads TGTGCCAGCAGCGCAGGGGGCGGTTCCTATAATTCACCCCTCCACTTT.

The chain uses TRBV7-2 and TRBJ2-3; 7 nucleotides align to TRBD1. This CDR3 has 14 amino acids. V trimming: 4 bases; J trimming: 3 bases; junction bases outside the gene matches: 4. CDR1 is SGHTA, CDR2 FQGNSA, per germline. The CDR3 sequence: CASSWDRLTDTQYF. Here the CDR3 DNA reads TGTGCCAGCAGCTGGGACAGACTAACAGATACGCAGTATTTT.

This rearrangement joins TRBV19 to TRBJ2-3, with 9 nucleotides matching TRBD2. The trim removed 2 bases at V and 2 bases at J, leaving 14 bases unmatched. This CDR3 has 19 residues. Germline CDR1 is LNHDA and CDR2 is SQIVND (reference sequence). CDR3 loop: CASSIFGIGLAGSTDTQYF. CDR3 coding DNA: TGTGCCAGTAGTATATTTGGAATCGGGCTAGCGGGGTCCACAGATACGCAGTATTTT.

This clone was observed many times. This sample also contains other DNA sequences that code for the same CDR3. The chain recombines TRBV5-6 with TRBJ1-2, with a weak D call TRBD1 (6 bases). Germline assignment: CDR1 SGHDT and CDR2 YYEEEE. CDR3 length equals 13 residues. Trimming stripped 2 bases from V and 6 bases from J, with 11 bases between. CDR3 region: CASSLSGVHGYTF. Written as DNA, the CDR3 is TGTGCCAGCAGCTTATCAGGGGTCCATGGCTACACCTTC.

This clone came up once. This chain links TRBV4-3 with TRBJ1-2; D perhaps matches TRBD1 (6 bases). CDR3 size: 15 residues. Trimming took 1 base from V and 5 from J, leaving 14 bases between them. The germline CDR1 and CDR2 sequences are LGHNA and YSLEER. CDR3 residues: CASSQARDGQYGYTF. The CDR3 DNA reads as TGCGCCAGCAGCCAAGCCAGGGATGGACAGTATGGCTACACCTTC.

CDR3 sequence reads: CASSSGQGGEKLFF. CDR3 nucleotides: TGTGCCAGCAGCTCAGGACAGGGCGGTGAAAAACTGTTTTTT. The V gene is TRBV28, the J gene TRBJ1-4; 8 bases line up with TRBD1. There are 14 residues in the CDR3. V trimming: 6 bases; J trimming: 7 bases; junction bases outside the gene matches: 7. CDR1 MDHEN and CDR2 SYDVKM come from the germline V gene.

The CDR3 nucleotides are TGTGCCAGCAGCTGGAGGGGGGCCAACGTCCTGACTTTC. Its translation: CASSWRGANVLTF. V usage is TRBV7-3 and J usage is TRBJ2-6; D perhaps matches TRBD2 (5 bases). The germline V gene encodes CDR1 SGHTA and CDR2 FQGTGA. The CDR3 totals 13 residues. Trimming cost V 4 bases and J 4 bases, with 5 bases left between them.

The chain couples TRBV13 to TRBJ1-2; possibly TRBD1 for D (6 bases). The CDR3 consists of 13 residues. Trimming took off 0 bases at V and 6 bases at J, with 8 bases between the two ends. Germline V gene data show CDR1 as PRHDT and CDR2 as FYEKMQ (reference sequence). The CDR3 loop is CASSLGGANGYTF. The CDR3 region has the DNA TGTGCCAGCAGCTTAGGGGGGGCGAATGGCTACACCTTC.

This clone appeared once. The chain employs TRBV18 and TRBJ2-1, with 9 nucleotides matching TRBD2. CDR1 and CDR2 (germline): KGHSH, LQKENI. The CDR3 is 16 residues long. V shed 7 bases and J 0 bases; nucleotides not matched to a gene: 7. CDR3 sequence (DNA): TGTGCCAGCTTCACCGGTAGCGGGAGCTCCTACAATGAGCAGTTCTTC. Its protein is CASFTGSGSSYNEQFF.

This clone has only one observation. The chain employs TRBV4-2 and TRBJ2-2; 7 bases map to TRBD2. The CDR3 contains 14 residues. Germline V gene data show CDR1 as LGHNA and CDR2 as YNFKEQ. V was pared by 1 base and J by 6 bases, with 2 bases of the junction left unmatched. The CDR3 loop is CASSQAGGPGELFF. For the CDR3, the DNA is TGTGCCAGCAGCCAAGCGGGAGGTCCCGGGGAGCTGTTTTTT.

The chain couples TRBV7-2 to TRBJ2-7, with TRBD2 as a possible D gene (7 bases). The V end lost 5 bases, the J end lost 3 bases, and 14 bases lay between the germline ends. This CDR3 spans 14 amino acids. The V gene's germline CDR1 is SGHTA and CDR2 FQGNSA. DNA of the CDR3: TGTGCCAGCAGCCCAGCGGGGACATACTACGAGCAGTACTTC. It is translated as CASSPAGTYYEQYF.

As concerns this clone: Other DNA sequences in this sample translate to the same CDR3. This chain joins TRBV5-1 and TRBJ2-5; TRBD1 matches 10 bases. Per the germline V gene, CDR1 is SGHRS and CDR2 is YFSETQ. The V and J ends lost 0 bases and 3 bases, in that order; junction bases with no gene match: 2. The length of the CDR3 is 15 residues. The CDR3 DNA reads as TGCGCCAGCAGCTTGGCCGGGACAGGGGAAGAGACCCAGTACTTC. It yields the protein CASSLAGTGEETQYF.